This T cell receptor beta chain was profiled in a study of blood T cell repertoires in COVID-19. Study-wide background: Samples representing acute and convalescent COVID-19 were sourced from the United States, Italy and Spain. PBMCs, B-cell-depleted T cells, or T cells were the source of the cDNA or gDNA that made up the material.

V was shortened by 4 bases and J by 5 bases, with 21 bases between the two germline ends. The CDR3 has 18 residues. From germline, CDR1 is KGHSH and CDR2 LQKENI. The sample holds a few counts of this clone. In the original workflow: Cell counts per sample came from amplifying reference gene primers. Sequenced by immunoSEQ multiplex PCR; TCRdb stores in-frame clones only, minus some. That table supplies the V and J calls and clone size; D and trimming were determined from the DNA. The data contain 300,000 or so clones, approximately 90% of them singletons. The chain has TRBV18 and TRBJ1-6; TRBD1 is a possible D gene (6 bases). The sequence was collected from a woman between 25 and 40 years old who had recovered from COVID-19. Material: peripheral blood. The CDR3 loop reads CASSRTATSLSNNSPLHF. CDR3 bases: TGTGCCAGCTCACGGACAGCCACTAGTTTATCAAATAATTCACCCCTCCACTTT.